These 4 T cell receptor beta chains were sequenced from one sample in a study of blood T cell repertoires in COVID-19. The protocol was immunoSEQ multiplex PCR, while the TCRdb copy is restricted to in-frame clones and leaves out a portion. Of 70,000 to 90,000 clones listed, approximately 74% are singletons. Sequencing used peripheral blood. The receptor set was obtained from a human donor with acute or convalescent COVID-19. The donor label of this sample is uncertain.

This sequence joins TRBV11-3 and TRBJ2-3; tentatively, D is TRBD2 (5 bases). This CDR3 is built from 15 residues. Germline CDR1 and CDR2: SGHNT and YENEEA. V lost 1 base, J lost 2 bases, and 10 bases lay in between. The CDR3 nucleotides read TGTGCCAGCAGCTTAGGGACTCGTAACACAGATACGCAGTATTTT. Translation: CASSLGTRNTDTQYF.

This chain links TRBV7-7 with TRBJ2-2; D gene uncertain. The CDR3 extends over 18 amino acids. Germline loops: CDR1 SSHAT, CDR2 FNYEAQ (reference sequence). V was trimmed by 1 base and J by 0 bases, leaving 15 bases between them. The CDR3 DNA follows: TGTGCCAGCAGCTTAGAGTTCCGGCGAAGCGCGAACACCGGGGAGCTGTTTTTT. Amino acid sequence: CASSLEFRRSANTGELFF.

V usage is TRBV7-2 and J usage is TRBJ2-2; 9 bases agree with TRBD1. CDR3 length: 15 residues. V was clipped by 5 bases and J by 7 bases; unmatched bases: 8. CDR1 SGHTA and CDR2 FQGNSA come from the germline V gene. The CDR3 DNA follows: TGTGCCAGCAGCACACAGGGGGCGTTGGGCGGGGAGCTGTTTTTT. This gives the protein CASSTQGALGGELFF.

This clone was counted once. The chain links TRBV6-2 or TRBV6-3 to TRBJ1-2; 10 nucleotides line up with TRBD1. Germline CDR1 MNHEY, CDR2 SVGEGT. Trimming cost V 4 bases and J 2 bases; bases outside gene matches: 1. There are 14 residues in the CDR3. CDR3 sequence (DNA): TGTGCCAGCAGTTGGACAGGGGGGAACTATGGCTACACCTTC. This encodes CASSWTGGNYGYTF.